This is a list of T cell receptor beta chains from one sample in a study of tumor-infiltrating lymphocytes in primary liver carcinoma. TCRdb re-analysed the multiplex PCR reads in MiXCR, keeping a single row per CDR3 protein. This repertoire shows some 95,000 distinct CDR3 sequences, just over 65% found once; its top ten account for roughly 27%. The sample comprised tumor-adjacent normal liver tissue. The receptors come from a man aged 35 to 55 with primary liver carcinoma and hepatitis B virus infection. Both conserved end residues are part of each CDR3. A D gene is named only where the DNA matches it firmly. Size tells how often a clone was seen (once, few, many) or the class of an expanded clone, and some rows leave it out.

v_gene: TRBV12-3/TRBV12-4
abundance: -
j_gene: TRBJ2-4
d_gene: -
CDR3aa: CVSSTQKNIQYF
CDR3nt: TGCGTCAGCAGTACTCAAAAAAACATTCAGTACTTC

v_gene: TRBV11-2
abundance: -
j_gene: TRBJ1-3
d_gene: -
CDR3aa: CASSSTLLTGNTIYF
CDR3nt: TGTGCTAGCAGCTCTACACTTCTCACTGGAAACACCATATATTTT

v_gene: TRBV28
abundance: many
j_gene: TRBJ1-4
d_gene: -
CDR3aa: CASSSRDGDNEKLFF
CDR3nt: TGTGCCAGCAGTTCCCGGGACGGAGATAATGAAAAACTGTTTTTT

v_gene: TRBV6-2/TRBV6-3
abundance: few
j_gene: TRBJ1-1
d_gene: -
CDR3aa: CASSQGGGQAFF
CDR3nt: TGTGCCAGCAGTCAGGGAGGGGGGCAAGCTTTCTTT

v_gene: TRBV7-3
abundance: once
j_gene: TRBJ2-2
d_gene: -
CDR3aa: CVSSPRYANTGELFF
CDR3nt: TGTGTCAGCAGCCCCCGGTACGCCAACACCGGGGAACTGTTTTTT

v_gene: TRBV14
abundance: once
j_gene: TRBJ2-1
d_gene: -
CDR3aa: CASGPRGTFYNERFF
CDR3nt: TGTGCCAGCGGCCCCCGAGGGACATTCTACAATGAGCGGTTCTTC

v_gene: TRBV13
abundance: -
j_gene: TRBJ2-1
d_gene: -
CDR3aa: CVSSPLFRTSYNEWFF
CDR3nt: TGTGTCAGCAGCCCTCTCTTCCGTACTTCCTACAATGAGTGGTTCTTC

v_gene: TRBV11-2
abundance: -
j_gene: TRBJ2-3
d_gene: TRBD2
CDR3aa: CARSSGTSTDTQYF
CDR3nt: TGTGCCAGGAGCTCCGGGACTAGCACAGATACGCAGTACTTT

v_gene: TRBV6-1
abundance: -
j_gene: TRBJ2-7
d_gene: TRBD1
CDR3aa: CTSSSQGIGYEQYF
CDR3nt: TGTACCAGCTCCTCACAGGGGATAGGGTACGAGCAGTACTTC

v_gene: TRBV13
abundance: -
j_gene: TRBJ2-7
d_gene: -
CDR3aa: CANSTSRTVYEQYF
CDR3nt: TGTGCCAACAGCACTTCCAGGACGGTCTACGAGCAGTACTTC

v_gene: TRBV29-1
abundance: -
j_gene: TRBJ2-7
d_gene: TRBD2
CDR3aa: CSVESGLGNDQHF
CDR3nt: TGCAGCGTTGAGTCGGGACTAGGAAACGATCAGCACTTC

v_gene: TRBV12-3/TRBV12-4
abundance: many
j_gene: TRBJ1-1
d_gene: -
CDR3aa: CASSSIAQGNEAFF
CDR3nt: TGTGCCAGCAGTTCAATCGCCCAGGGAAATGAAGCTTTCTTT

v_gene: TRBV11-2
abundance: medium-sized
j_gene: TRBJ2-7
d_gene: TRBD2
CDR3aa: CASSLGASGTYEQYF
CDR3nt: TGTGCCAGCAGCTTAGGAGCTAGCGGGACCTACGAGCAGTACTTC

v_gene: TRBV2
abundance: -
j_gene: TRBJ1-1
d_gene: -
CDR3aa: CAGRQGQMNTEAFF
CDR3nt: TGTGCCGGGCGTCAGGGTCAGATGAACACTGAAGCTTTCTTT

v_gene: TRBV5-4
abundance: many
j_gene: TRBJ2-3
d_gene: TRBD2
CDR3aa: CASSPWPLRGTDTQYF
CDR3nt: TGTGCCAGCAGCCCTTGGCCGTTGCGGGGGACAGATACGCAGTATTTT

v_gene: TRBV11-2
abundance: -
j_gene: TRBJ1-3
d_gene: -
CDR3aa: CASSLNGNSTYF
CDR3nt: TGTGCCAGCAGCCTCAATGGAAACTCCACATATTTT

v_gene: TRBV12-3/TRBV12-4
abundance: -
j_gene: TRBJ2-7
d_gene: -
CDR3aa: CASSRMGGGQYF
CDR3nt: TGTGCCAGCAGTCGGATGGGTGGGGGACAGTACTTC

v_gene: TRBV10-3
abundance: many
j_gene: TRBJ2-2
d_gene: TRBD2
CDR3aa: CAISASEGLAGVYGELFF
CDR3nt: TGTGCCATCAGTGCCTCTGAGGGCCTAGCGGGAGTTTACGGGGAGCTGTTTTTT

v_gene: TRBV7-8
abundance: few
j_gene: TRBJ2-1
d_gene: TRBD1
CDR3aa: CASSPPGDRGCNEQFF
CDR3nt: TGTGCCAGCAGCCCGCCCGGGGACAGGGGGTGCAATGAGCAGTTCTTC

v_gene: TRBV19
abundance: -
j_gene: TRBJ2-1
d_gene: -
CDR3aa: CASSSSGQPPYNEQFF
CDR3nt: TGTGCCAGTAGTAGTAGTGGACAACCCCCCTACAATGAGCAGTTCTTC

v_gene: TRBV6-1
abundance: -
j_gene: TRBJ2-4
d_gene: -
CDR3aa: CANSEVGQGANIQYF
CDR3nt: -

v_gene: TRBV5-1
abundance: few
j_gene: TRBJ2-2
d_gene: -
CDR3aa: CASSLDGRPNTGELFF
CDR3nt: TGCGCCAGCAGCTTGGATGGCCGACCGAACACCGGGGAGCTGTTTTTT

v_gene: TRBV10-3
abundance: -
j_gene: TRBJ2-2
d_gene: -
CDR3aa: CAIRADDTWELFF
CDR3nt: TGTGCTATCAGGGCGGATGACACCTGGGAGCTGTTTTTT

v_gene: TRBV6-2/TRBV6-3
abundance: -
j_gene: TRBJ2-1
d_gene: -
CDR3aa: CVSSYFGHLSSYNEQFF
CDR3nt: TGCGTCAGCAGTTACTTCGGTCACCTTAGCTCCTACAATGAGCAGTTCTTC

v_gene: TRBV28
abundance: -
j_gene: TRBJ1-6
d_gene: -
CDR3aa: CASSYVRTSYNSPLHF
CDR3nt: TGTGCCAGCAGTTATGTACGAACCTCCTATAATTCACCCCTCCACTTT

v_gene: TRBV2
abundance: few
j_gene: TRBJ1-1
d_gene: -
CDR3aa: CATSLRDGEAFF
CDR3nt: TGTGCCACCTCACTCCGGGACGGTGAAGCTTTCTTT

v_gene: TRBV11-1
abundance: -
j_gene: TRBJ1-1
d_gene: -
CDR3aa: CASSLWGQGSEAFF
CDR3nt: TGTGCCAGCAGCTTATGGGGGCAGGGGTCTGAGGCTTTCTTT

v_gene: TRBV4-1
abundance: -
j_gene: TRBJ2-7
d_gene: TRBD2
CDR3aa: CASSHELAGGSGYEQYF
CDR3nt: TGCGCCAGCAGCCATGAACTAGCGGGAGGCTCGGGCTACGAGCAGTACTTC

v_gene: TRBV6-1
abundance: -
j_gene: TRBJ2-3
d_gene: -
CDR3aa: CASSQSTWGTDTQYF
CDR3nt: TGTGCCAGTAGTCAATCGACATGGGGCACAGATACGCAGTATTTT

v_gene: TRBV11-2
abundance: medium-sized
j_gene: TRBJ2-3
d_gene: -
CDR3aa: CASSLMVGTQYF
CDR3nt: TGTGCCAGCAGCTTAATGGTCGGTACGCAGTATTTT

v_gene: TRBV11-3
abundance: once
j_gene: TRBJ2-2
d_gene: -
CDR3aa: CASSLDNTGEPFF
CDR3nt: TGTGCCAGCAGCCTTGACAACACCGGGGAGCCGTTTTTT

v_gene: TRBV11-2
abundance: -
j_gene: TRBJ2-6
d_gene: TRBD1
CDR3aa: CANSLGTAGANVLTF
CDR3nt: TGCGCCAACAGCCTCGGGACAGCTGGGGCCAACGTCCTGACTTTC

v_gene: TRBV11-2
abundance: few
j_gene: TRBJ2-1
d_gene: TRBD2
CDR3aa: CASSWTSGAEQFF
CDR3nt: TGTGCCAGCAGCTGGACTAGCGGGGCAGAGCAGTTCTTC

v_gene: TRBV28
abundance: -
j_gene: TRBJ2-4
d_gene: -
CDR3aa: CATSPRGEDIQYF
CDR3nt: TGTGCCACCAGCCCCCGAGGCGAAGACATTCAGTACTTC

v_gene: TRBV11-2
abundance: -
j_gene: TRBJ2-1
d_gene: TRBD2
CDR3aa: CASSSTSGRGNEQFF
CDR3nt: TGTGCTAGCAGCTCAACCAGTGGGAGGGGTAATGAGCAGTTCTTC

v_gene: TRBV6-5
abundance: many
j_gene: TRBJ2-7
d_gene: -
CDR3aa: CASSASTGTSTYEQYF
CDR3nt: TGTGCCAGCAGTGCGTCTACCGGGACTTCGACCTACGAGCAGTACTTC

v_gene: TRBV5-1
abundance: -
j_gene: TRBJ1-4
d_gene: -
CDR3aa: CASSLANGQLNEKLFF
CDR3nt: TGTGCCAGCAGCTTGGCCAATGGTCAGCTTAATGAAAAACTGTTTTTT

v_gene: TRBV6-5
abundance: -
j_gene: TRBJ2-2
d_gene: -
CDR3aa: CASRDNHQNTRELFF
CDR3nt: TGTGCCAGCAGAGATAACCACCAGAACACCAGGGAGCTGTTTTTT

v_gene: TRBV11-2
abundance: once
j_gene: TRBJ2-1
d_gene: -
CDR3aa: CASSLDIGLCMGEQFF
CDR3nt: TGTGCCAGCAGCTTGGATATCGGACTATGCATGGGTGAGCAATTCTTC

v_gene: TRBV5-4
abundance: many
j_gene: TRBJ1-1
d_gene: -
CDR3aa: CASSLFGARNTEAFF
CDR3nt: TGTGCCAGCAGCTTGTTCGGGGCGAGGAACACTGAAGCTTTCTTT

v_gene: TRBV30
abundance: -
j_gene: TRBJ2-7
d_gene: -
CDR3aa: CAWSDQVRGEQYF
CDR3nt: TGTGCCTGGAGTGACCAGGTACGGGGAGAGCAGTACTTC

v_gene: TRBV11-2
abundance: -
j_gene: TRBJ2-3
d_gene: -
CDR3aa: CACSPLPDDTQYF
CDR3nt: TGTGCCTGCAGCCCCCTACCAGACGATACGCAGTATTTT

v_gene: TRBV28
abundance: -
j_gene: TRBJ2-3
d_gene: -
CDR3aa: CASSVRQRPTDTQYF
CDR3nt: TGTGCCAGCAGCGTGCGGCAGAGGCCCACAGATACGCAGTATTTT

v_gene: TRBV6-1
abundance: many
j_gene: TRBJ2-3
d_gene: -
CDR3aa: CASSLRQVSDTQYF
CDR3nt: TGTGCCAGCAGCCTCCGACAGGTTTCAGATACGCAGTATTTT

v_gene: TRBV11-2
abundance: -
j_gene: TRBJ2-1
d_gene: TRBD2
CDR3aa: CANSPESGNANEQFF
CDR3nt: TGTGCCAACAGCCCCGAGAGCGGGAACGCTAATGAGCAGTTCTTC

v_gene: TRBV10-1
abundance: -
j_gene: TRBJ2-3
d_gene: TRBD1
CDR3aa: CANSVTGTGIDTQYF
CDR3nt: TGCGCCAACAGTGTAACCGGGACAGGGATCGATACGCAGTATTTT

v_gene: TRBV4-1
abundance: -
j_gene: TRBJ2-2
d_gene: TRBD1
CDR3aa: CASSLSISGTGTGELFF
CDR3nt: TGCGCCAGCAGCCTATCTATTTCGGGGACAGGGACCGGGGAGCTGTTCTTT

v_gene: TRBV11-2
abundance: -
j_gene: TRBJ2-6
d_gene: -
CDR3aa: CTSSSRTLSGANVLTF
CDR3nt: TGTACCAGCAGCTCACGCACCCTTTCTGGGGCCAACGTCCTGACTTTC

v_gene: TRBV11-1
abundance: -
j_gene: TRBJ1-1
d_gene: -
CDR3aa: CASSLYPGANTEASF
CDR3nt: TGTGCCAGCAGCTTATATCCAGGGGCAAACACTGAGGCTTCCTTT

v_gene: TRBV11-2
abundance: many
j_gene: TRBJ2-3
d_gene: TRBD2
CDR3aa: CASSFSSGSPDTQYF
CDR3nt: TGTGCCAGCAGCTTCTCTAGCGGGAGCCCAGATACGCAGTATTTT

v_gene: TRBV29-1
abundance: -
j_gene: TRBJ2-1
d_gene: TRBD2
CDR3aa: CRVGLAGKGNEEFF
CDR3nt: TGCCGCGTGGGACTAGCGGGAAAAGGAAATGAGGAGTTCTTC

v_gene: TRBV6-5
abundance: -
j_gene: TRBJ2-1
d_gene: -
CDR3aa: CAGSRVIAGFRDEEFF
CDR3nt: TGTGCCGGTTCTCGTGTAATCGCAGGGTTTCGGGATGAGGAGTTCTTC

v_gene: TRBV10-1
abundance: once
j_gene: TRBJ1-1
d_gene: -
CDR3aa: CASSLTENTDAFF
CDR3nt: TGCGCCAGCAGTCTGACAGAGAACACCGATGCTTTCTTT